The TCR beta chain under discussion was sequenced for a study of T-cell reconstitution after alpha-beta-depleted transplantation in children. Study findings and constraints: One year post-transplant, T-cell counts and diversity were largely derived from T cells produced anew. Alpha-beta T cells present about two months after transplant were reported to originate from several hundred expanded graft clones. Surviving recipient T cells and thymic progenitors accounted for the high day-60 TCRbeta diversity observed in some patients.

This clonotype appeared a few times. Its antigen is unidentified. V was clipped by 5 bases and J by 3 bases, with 12 bases between them. The CDR3 loop spans 14 amino acids. The V gene's germline CDR1 is KGHDR and CDR2 SFDVKD. The TCRbeta library incorporated unique molecular identifiers. TCRdb fed the PCR reads into MiXCR, producing one record per CDR3 protein. In the table there are fewer than 700,000 distinct CDR3 sequences, roughly 13% of which are singletons. The chain carries TRBV24-1 and TRBJ2-5, with TRBD2 as a possible D gene (6 bases). This receptor was identified in a male patient between 5 and 17 years old who had a stem cell transplant for acute myeloid leukemia, so the T cells may come from the graft donor. The sample was PBMCs, mostly from graft donor cells, taken 360 days after TCRalphabeta/CD19-depleted stem cell transplant. Here the CDR3 reads CATSVRGFEETQYF. CDR3 coding DNA: TGTGCCACCAGTGTTCGGGGGTTTGAAGAGACCCAGTACTTC.